This T cell receptor (beta chain) stems from a study of human T cells and chemical hapten exposure. With 2 bases clipped from V and 6 bases from J, the junction kept 21 bases outside the gene matches. The CDR3 consists of 18 residues. Germline-derived CDR1 and CDR2 are GTSNPN and SVGIG (reference sequence). TCRdb itself ran the 5' RACE reads through MiXCR, one entry per CDR3 protein. The sample contains over 70,000 distinct CDR3 sequences, approximately 15% of which appear only once. The starting material, unfractionated whole blood, was used for total RNA extraction. This sequence joins TRBV30 and TRBJ1-2; the match to TRBD1 covers 7 bases. This clonotype originated in a female donor in good health. The CDR3 nucleotides are TGTGCCTGGAGTCTATTTGAACAGGGGCAGCATGACCCCCATGGCTACACCTTC. Its protein product is CAWSLFEQGQHDPHGYTF. The variable domain in full, completed from reference TRBV30 and TRBJ1-2, reads SQTIHQWPATLVQPVGSPLSLECTVEGTSNPNLYWYRQAAGRGLQLLFYSVGIGQISSEVPQNLSASRPQDRQFILSSKKLLLSDSGFYLCAWSLFEQGQHDPHGYTFGSGTRLTVV.